The rows below give T cell receptor beta chains drawn from one sample of a study of cytomegalovirus exposure and HLA in healthy donors. Using immunoSEQ multiplex PCR, the repertoire was profiled, and TCRdb retains in-frame clones only, with some absent. The repertoire holds some 89,000 clones, with about 70% as singletons. The sequencing input was PBMCs. These TCRs come from a man in his sixties in good health and CMV-seronegative. Both conserved end residues are part of each CDR3. Each record gives: CDR3 protein, clone size, J gene, V gene. Clone size is given for some rows only: seen once, a few or many times, or a class if the clone is expanded.

cdr3_aa: CASSLVGGGTEAFF; clone_size: NA; j_call: TRBJ1-1; v_call: TRBV5-1
cdr3_aa: CASSYDRVGYGYTF; clone_size: NA; j_call: TRBJ1-2; v_call: TRBV6-6
cdr3_aa: CASSQGQGLNTEAFF; clone_size: NA; j_call: TRBJ1-1; v_call: TRBV7-8
cdr3_aa: CASSVAEAADTGELFF; clone_size: once; j_call: TRBJ2-2; v_call: TRBV9
cdr3_aa: CASSLTNRVTEAFF; clone_size: NA; j_call: TRBJ1-1; v_call: TRBV7-9
cdr3_aa: CASSRTPSYNEQFF; clone_size: once; j_call: TRBJ2-1; v_call: TRBV18
cdr3_aa: CASSQEWTRDYEQYF; clone_size: NA; j_call: TRBJ2-7; v_call: TRBV4-2
cdr3_aa: CASRDSVAGELFF; clone_size: NA; j_call: TRBJ2-2; v_call: TRBV28
cdr3_aa: CASSPLAGPYEQYF; clone_size: NA; j_call: TRBJ2-7; v_call: TRBV5-5
cdr3_aa: CASTLGVNTEAFF; clone_size: NA; j_call: TRBJ1-1; v_call: TRBV28
cdr3_aa: CSASAAYEQYF; clone_size: NA; j_call: TRBJ2-7; v_call: TRBV20-1
cdr3_aa: CASSLQRTDPEQYF; clone_size: NA; j_call: TRBJ2-7; v_call: TRBV7-8
cdr3_aa: CASSWQQETQYF; clone_size: NA; j_call: TRBJ2-5; v_call: TRBV5-5
cdr3_aa: CASSQEGTSSETQYF; clone_size: NA; j_call: TRBJ2-5; v_call: TRBV4-3
cdr3_aa: CASSPDIRSGNTIYF; clone_size: few; j_call: TRBJ1-3; v_call: TRBV18
cdr3_aa: CASSQAREGTVYEKLSF; clone_size: NA; j_call: TRBJ1-4; v_call: TRBV4-3
cdr3_aa: CASISPGQGYGYTF; clone_size: NA; j_call: TRBJ1-2; v_call: TRBV19
cdr3_aa: CASSLGGSVKTQYF; clone_size: few; j_call: TRBJ2-5; v_call: TRBV5-4
cdr3_aa: CASREDTSSYEQYF; clone_size: NA; j_call: TRBJ2-7; v_call: TRBV7-6
cdr3_aa: CASSLAAANYGYTF; clone_size: NA; j_call: TRBJ1-2; v_call: TRBV7-2
cdr3_aa: CASTKVGHAYEQYF; clone_size: NA; j_call: TRBJ2-7; v_call: TRBV5-1
cdr3_aa: CASSIASRNTEAFF; clone_size: once; j_call: TRBJ1-1; v_call: TRBV19
cdr3_aa: CAVAGAGGQNEQYF; clone_size: once; j_call: TRBJ2-7; v_call: TRBV28
cdr3_aa: CATNPGTGNTIYF; clone_size: NA; j_call: TRBJ1-3; v_call: TRBV28
cdr3_aa: CASSPRTGADTQYF; clone_size: NA; j_call: TRBJ2-3; v_call: TRBV7-2
cdr3_aa: CSSSLGGAGIGSYNSPLHF; clone_size: once; j_call: TRBJ1-6; v_call: TRBV7-9
cdr3_aa: CASGASGTGGVDGYTF; clone_size: NA; j_call: TRBJ1-2; v_call: TRBV12-5
cdr3_aa: CASSEQPGNEQFF; clone_size: once; j_call: TRBJ2-1; v_call: TRBV10-1
cdr3_aa: CASSGRDRVAEKLFF; clone_size: NA; j_call: TRBJ1-4; v_call: TRBV6-1
cdr3_aa: CASSTQGTSGLQETQYF; clone_size: NA; j_call: TRBJ2-5; v_call: TRBV19
cdr3_aa: CAWSPGGNEKLFF; clone_size: NA; j_call: TRBJ1-4; v_call: TRBV30
cdr3_aa: CATQWGGSYNEQFF; clone_size: few; j_call: TRBJ2-1; v_call: TRBV15
cdr3_aa: CASSLERRDPEYF; clone_size: few; j_call: TRBJ2-5; v_call: TRBV5-6
cdr3_aa: CASSIDQALAGNEQFF; clone_size: NA; j_call: TRBJ2-1; v_call: TRBV19
cdr3_aa: CASSFSNYGYTF; clone_size: NA; j_call: TRBJ1-2; v_call: TRBV28